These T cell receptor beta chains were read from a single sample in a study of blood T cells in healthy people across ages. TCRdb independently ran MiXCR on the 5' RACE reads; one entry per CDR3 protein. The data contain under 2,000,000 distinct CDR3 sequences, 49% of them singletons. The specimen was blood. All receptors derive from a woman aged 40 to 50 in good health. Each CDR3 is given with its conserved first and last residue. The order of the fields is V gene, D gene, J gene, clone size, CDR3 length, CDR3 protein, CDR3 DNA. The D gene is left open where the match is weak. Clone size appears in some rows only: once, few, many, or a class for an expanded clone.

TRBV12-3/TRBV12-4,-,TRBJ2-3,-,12,CASVLGTDTQYF,TGTGCCAGCGTTTTGGGCACAGATACGCAGTATTTT
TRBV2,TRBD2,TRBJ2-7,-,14,CASSGTTRSYEQYF,TGTGCCAGCAGCGGGACTACTCGCTCCTACGAGCAGTACTTC
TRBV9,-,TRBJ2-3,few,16,CASSVTYEVPTDTQYF,TGTGCCAGCAGCGTAACCTATGAGGTACCCACAGATACGCAGTATTTT
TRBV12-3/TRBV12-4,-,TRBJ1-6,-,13,CASSFLGFSPLHF,TGTGCCAGCAGCTTTCTAGGGTTTTCACCCCTCCACTTT
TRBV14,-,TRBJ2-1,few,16,CASSQTRSGIYDEQFF,TGTGCCAGCAGCCAAACGAGGAGTGGGATTTACGATGAGCAGTTCTTC
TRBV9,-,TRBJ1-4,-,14,CASSVEGVDEKLFF,TGTGCCAGCAGCGTAGAAGGGGTGGATGAAAAACTGTTTTTT
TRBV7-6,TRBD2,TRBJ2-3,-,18,CASSQWTSGGAGTDTQYF,TGTGCCAGCAGCCAATGGACTAGCGGGGGGGCTGGCACAGATACGCAGTATTTT
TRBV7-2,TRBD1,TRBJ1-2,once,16,CASSSGGGQGDYGYTF,TGTGCCAGCAGCTCAGGTGGGGGACAGGGGGACTATGGCTACACCTTC
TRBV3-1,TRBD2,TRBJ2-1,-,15,CASSPRSGGVNEQFF,TGTGCCAGCAGCCCCCGAAGCGGGGGAGTGAATGAGCAGTTCTTC
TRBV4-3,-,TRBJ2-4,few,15,CASSPRWDHKNIQYF,TGCGCCAGCAGCCCGAGATGGGACCACAAAAACATTCAGTACTTC
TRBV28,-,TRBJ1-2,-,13,CASIAGGLYGYTF,TGTGCCAGCATTGCGGGGGGACTCTATGGCTACACCTTC
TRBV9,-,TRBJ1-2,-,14,CASSVEAQAYGYTF,TGTGCCAGCAGCGTAGAGGCACAGGCTTATGGCTACACCTTC
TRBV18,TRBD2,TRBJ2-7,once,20,CASSPPTGLAGGVSSYEQYF,TGTGCCAGCTCACCACCGACGGGACTAGCGGGGGGCGTCAGCTCCTACGAGCAGTACTTC
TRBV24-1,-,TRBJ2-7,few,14,CATSAPRVSNEQYF,TGTGCCACCAGTGCTCCGAGGGTTTCTAATGAGCAGTACTTC
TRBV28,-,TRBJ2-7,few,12,CASSPQEHEQYF,TGTGCCAGCAGTCCCCAGGAACACGAGCAGTACTTC
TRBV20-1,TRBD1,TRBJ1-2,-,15,CSANPQGGYFYGYTF,TGCAGTGCAAATCCTCAGGGGGGATATTTTTATGGCTACACCTTC
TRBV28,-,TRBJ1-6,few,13,CASSALRGNPLHF,TGTGCCAGCAGTGCCCTCCGGGGTAATCCCCTCCACTTT
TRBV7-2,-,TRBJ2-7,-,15,CASSLYRDHYYEQYF,TGTGCTAGCAGCTTATACCGGGACCATTACTACGAGCAGTACTTC
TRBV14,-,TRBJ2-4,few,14,CASSQWMGPNIQYF,TGTGCCAGCAGCCAATGGATGGGCCCAAACATTCAGTACTTC
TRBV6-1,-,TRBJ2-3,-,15,CASWDSGQNTDTQYF,TGTGCCAGCTGGGACTCGGGACAGAACACAGATACGCAGTATTTT
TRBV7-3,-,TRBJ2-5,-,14,CASSQRHLQETQYF,TGTGCCAGCAGCCAGAGACATCTCCAAGAGACCCAGTACTTC
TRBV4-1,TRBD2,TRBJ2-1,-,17,CASSQVLAGGPYNEQFF,TGCGCCAGCAGCCAAGTGTTAGCGGGGGGGCCTTACAATGAGCAGTTCTTC
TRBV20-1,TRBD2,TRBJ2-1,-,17,CSAPSYGGGGSYNEQFF,TGCAGTGCCCCGTCTTATGGCGGGGGAGGATCCTACAATGAGCAGTTCTTC
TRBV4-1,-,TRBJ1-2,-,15,CASSQETEFYYGYTF,TGCGCCAGCAGCCAAGAAACAGAATTTTACTATGGCTACACCTTC
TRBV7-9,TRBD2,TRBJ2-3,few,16,CASSRRLAGDTDTQYF,TGTGCCAGCAGCCGGAGGTTAGCGGGGGACACAGATACGCAGTATTTT
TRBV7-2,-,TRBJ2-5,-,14,CASSLDSLSGTQYF,TGTGCCAGCAGCTTGGACAGCCTTTCGGGGACCCAGTACTTC
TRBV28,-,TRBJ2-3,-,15,CASSFARAGADTQYF,TGTGCCAGCAGTTTTGCCCGAGCAGGGGCAGATACGCAGTATTTT
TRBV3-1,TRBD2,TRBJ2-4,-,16,CASSQSNIGGAGIQYF,TGTGCCAGCAGCCAGTCCAACATCGGGGGGGCGGGCATTCAGTACTTC
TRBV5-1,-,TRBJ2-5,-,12,CASRPDQETQYF,TGCGCCAGCAGGCCCGACCAAGAGACCCAGTACTTC
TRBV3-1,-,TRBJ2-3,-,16,CASSQDRGTSTDTQYF,TGTGCCAGCAGCCAAGATCGGGGGACCAGCACAGATACGCAGTATTTT
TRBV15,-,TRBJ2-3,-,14,CAASRVRETDTQYF,TGTGCCGCCAGCAGAGTGCGCGAGACAGATACGCAGTATTTT
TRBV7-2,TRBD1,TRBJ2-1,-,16,CASSSHAGTVNNEQFF,TGTGCCAGCAGCTCCCACGCCGGGACAGTCAACAATGAGCAGTTCTTC
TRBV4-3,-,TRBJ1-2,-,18,CASSQDAGGRLGGYGYTF,TGCGCCAGCAGCCAAGATGCTGGGGGACGCTTAGGAGGCTATGGCTACACCTTC
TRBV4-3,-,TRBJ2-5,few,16,CASSQGTGRLGETQYF,TGCGCCAGCAGCCAGGGTACAGGGAGATTGGGGGAGACCCAGTACTTC
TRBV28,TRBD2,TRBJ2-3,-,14,CASIQGLAFHTQYF,TGTGCCAGCATCCAGGGACTAGCATTCCATACGCAGTATTTT
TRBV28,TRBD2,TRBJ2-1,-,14,CASSLRTSGRALFF,TGTGCCAGCAGTTTGCGAACTAGCGGGAGGGCTTTGTTCTTC
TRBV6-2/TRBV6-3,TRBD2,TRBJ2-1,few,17,CASSYPLTSGGGNEQFF,TGTGCCAGCAGTTACCCCCTTACTAGCGGGGGGGGCAATGAGCAGTTCTTC
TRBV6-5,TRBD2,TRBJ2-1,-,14,CASSYDSSGGERFF,TGTGCCAGCAGTTATGATTCTAGCGGGGGAGAGCGGTTCTTC
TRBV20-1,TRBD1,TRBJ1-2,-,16,CSADIAGGAGAYGYTF,TGCAGTGCTGACATAGCAGGGGGCGCGGGAGCCTATGGCTACACCTTC
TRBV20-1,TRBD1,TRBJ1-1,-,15,CSARTLETGYTEAFF,TGCAGTGCCCGGACGCTGGAGACAGGGTACACTGAAGCTTTCTTT
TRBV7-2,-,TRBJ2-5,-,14,CASSLSGPHSEQYF,TGTGCCAGCAGCCTCAGCGGGCCCCATAGTGAGCAGTACTTC
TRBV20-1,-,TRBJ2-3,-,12,CSARSRADTQYF,TGCAGTGCTAGATCCCGGGCAGATACGCAGTATTTT
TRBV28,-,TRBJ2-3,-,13,CASTPFGADTQYF,TGTGCCAGCACTCCATTCGGGGCAGATACGCAGTATTTT